The rows below give T cell receptor beta chains drawn from one sample of a study of T cells and Merkel cell carcinoma outcomes. TCRdb's copy holds only in-frame clones and misses some; the assay was immunoSEQ multiplex PCR. The sample includes some 2,200 clones, over 85% seen only once; the top ten take over 2%. Sequences were obtained from tumor tissue from Merkel cell carcinoma. The receptors originated from a human donor with Merkel cell carcinoma. CDR3s include the opening cysteine and the closing phenylalanine or tryptophan. Fields, in order: J gene, V gene, D gene, CDR3 protein, CDR3 DNA. D genes are given only for firm matches.

TRBJ2-3 TRBV11-2 NA CASSPTVGVGTDTQYF TGTGCCAGCAGCCCGACAGTAGGGGTCGGCACAGATACGCAGTATTTT
TRBJ2-7 TRBV11-2 TRBD2 CASSLGGLVGRRNEQYF TGTGCCAGCAGCTTAGGGGGACTAGTAGGGCGTAGGAACGAGCAGTACTTC
TRBJ1-1 TRBV10-3 NA CAISERLLGQNTEAFF TGTGCCATCAGTGAGAGGCTGTTAGGTCAGAACACTGAAGCTTTCTTT
TRBJ1-5 TRBV18 NA CASSGGGNQPQHF TGTGCCAGCTCAGGGGGCGGCAATCAGCCCCAGCATTTT
TRBJ1-5 TRBV5-1 NA CASNLAPDSNQPQHF TGCGCCAGCAACTTGGCCCCCGATAGCAATCAGCCCCAGCATTTT
TRBJ2-7 TRBV27 NA CASWTGHSSIEQYF TGTGCCAGCTGGACGGGACATAGCTCCATCGAGCAGTACTTC
TRBJ2-7 TRBV28 NA CASASVEAPEQYF TGTGCCAGCGCCTCCGTAGAGGCGCCCGAGCAGTACTTC
TRBJ1-4 TRBV29-1 NA CSVEMGTNEKLFF TGCAGCGTTGAGATGGGGACTAATGAAAAACTGTTTTTT
TRBJ2-5 TRBV10-2 NA CASSELDGGVTAQETQYF TGCGCCAGCAGTGAGTTGGACGGGGGAGTTACGGCCCAAGAGACCCAGTACTTC
TRBJ2-2 TRBV11-2 NA CASSKQTVNTGELFF TGTGCCAGCAGCAAACAGACAGTAAACACCGGGGAGCTGTTTTTT
TRBJ1-2 TRBV6-6 NA CASSYGIDPKSGYTF TGTGCCAGCAGTTACGGTATAGACCCAAAGTCTGGCTACACCTTC
TRBJ2-3 TRBV5-6 NA CASSSRGGTDTQYF TGTGCCAGCAGCTCCAGGGGGGGCACAGATACGCAGTATTTT
TRBJ2-3 TRBV9 NA CASSVHGTTRTDTQYF TGTGCCAGCAGCGTACACGGGACAACTCGCACAGATACGCAGTATTTT
TRBJ2-5 TRBV9 TRBD1 CASSPRGQGARETQYF TGTGCCAGCAGCCCCAGAGGACAGGGGGCACGAGAGACCCAGTACTTC
TRBJ2-2 TRBV28 NA CASSFRGELFF TGTGCCAGCAGTTTTAGGGGGGAGCTGTTTTTT
TRBJ1-1 TRBV5-1 NA CASSPLPDTEAFF TGCGCCAGCTCCCCCCTACCCGACACTGAAGCTTTCTTT
TRBJ1-4 TRBV4-2 NA CASRDRGLNEKLFF TGTGCCAGCCGCGACCGGGGCCTTAATGAAAAACTGTTTTTT
TRBJ1-1 TRBV5-6 NA CASSFGVSNTEAFF TGTGCCAGCAGCTTCGGGGTCTCGAACACTGAAGCTTTCTTT
TRBJ2-2 TRBV5-6 NA CASSWGVTGELFF TGTGCCAGCTCCTGGGGCGTCACCGGGGAGCTGTTTTTT
TRBJ1-1 TRBV7-2 NA CASSLGSRGAEAFF TGTGCCAGCAGCTTAGGATCCAGGGGCGCGGAAGCTTTCTTT
TRBJ1-3 TRBV10-2 NA CASSEAVPSGNTIYF TGCGCCAGCAGTGAGGCAGTCCCCTCTGGAAACACCATATATTTT
TRBJ2-1 TRBV7-9 NA CASSRTGPNHNEQFF TGTGCCAGCAGCCGGACCGGGCCCAACCACAATGAGCAGTTCTTC
TRBJ2-7 TRBV29-1 NA CSVVGSSYKQYF TGCAGCGTTGTAGGCAGCTCCTACAAGCAGTACTTC
TRBJ1-1 TRBV5-6 TRBD1 CASSLALGQGKEAFF TGTGCCAGCAGCTTGGCCTTGGGACAGGGGAAGGAAGCTTTCTTT
TRBJ2-2 TRBV4-1 NA CASSHSKGFTGELFF TGCGCCAGCAGCCATTCGAAGGGTTTCACCGGGGAGCTGTTTTTT
TRBJ2-1 TRBV6-6 NA CASRTGDYNEQFF TGTGCCAGCAGGACGGGGGACTACAATGAGCAGTTCTTC
TRBJ2-1 TRBV7-7 TRBD2 CASSSREGRYEQFF TGTGCTAGCAGTTCACGGGAGGGCCGATATGAGCAGTTCTTC
TRBJ1-1 TRBV5-1 NA CASSLEQGVGTEAFF TGCGCCAGCAGCTTGGAACAGGGAGTCGGCACTGAAGCTTTCTTT